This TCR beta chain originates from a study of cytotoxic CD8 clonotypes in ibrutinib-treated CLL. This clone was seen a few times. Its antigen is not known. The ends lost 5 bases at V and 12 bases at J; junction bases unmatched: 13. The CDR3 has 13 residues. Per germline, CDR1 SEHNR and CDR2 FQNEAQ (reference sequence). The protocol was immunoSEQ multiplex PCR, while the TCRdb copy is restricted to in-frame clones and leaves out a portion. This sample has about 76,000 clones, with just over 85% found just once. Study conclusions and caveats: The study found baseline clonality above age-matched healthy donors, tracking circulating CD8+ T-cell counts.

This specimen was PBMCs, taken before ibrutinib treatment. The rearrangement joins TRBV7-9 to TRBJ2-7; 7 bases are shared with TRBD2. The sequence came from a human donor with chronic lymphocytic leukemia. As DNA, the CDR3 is TGTGCCAGCAGCCCCCGGGACTACTCCTCGCCGTACTTC. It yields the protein CASSPRDYSSPYF.